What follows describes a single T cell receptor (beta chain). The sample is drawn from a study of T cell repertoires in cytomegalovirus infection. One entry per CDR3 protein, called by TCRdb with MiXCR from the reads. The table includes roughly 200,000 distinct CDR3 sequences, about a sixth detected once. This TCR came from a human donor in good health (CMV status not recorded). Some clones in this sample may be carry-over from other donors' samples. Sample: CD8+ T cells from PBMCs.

The chain's CDR3 is CAITRGTGWDEQYF. For the CDR3, the DNA is TGTGCCATAACTCGTGGGACAGGTTGGGACGAGCAGTACTTC. The genes are TRBV2 and TRBJ2-7; TRBD1 matches 8 bases. The ends lost 10 bases at V and 5 bases at J; junction bases unmatched: 13. Germline values: CDR1 SNHLY, CDR2 FYNNEI. This CDR3 region has 14 residues.